A single sample gave rise to the 17 T cell receptor beta chains below, sequenced in a study of blood T cell repertoires in COVID-19. Produced via immunoSEQ multiplex PCR; TCRdb's table is partial and in-frame only. Of about 160,000 clones listed, 65% to 85% were seen once; the top ten hold about 5.3%. The sample was PBMCs or T cells enriched from blood (not recorded which). These receptors were obtained from a woman aged 40 to 55 with acute COVID-19.

V gene TRBV19 combines with J gene TRBJ1-2, with D uncertain. The CDR3 extends over 11 amino acids. Germline V gene lookup returns CDR1 LNHDA and CDR2 SQIVND (reference sequence). V lost 10 bases, J lost 1 base, and 7 bases lay in between. The CDR3 loop is CATGHNYGYTF. The CDR3 coding sequence is TGTGCCACGGGTCATAACTATGGCTACACCTTC.

The chain employs TRBV19 and TRBJ2-1; 11 bases fit TRBD2. Germline trimming cut 3 bases from V and 10 bases from J; bases unmatched to any gene: 17. Germline CDR1 LNHDA, CDR2 SQIVND (reference sequence). The CDR3 sequence is 18 residues long. CDR3 amino acids: CASSMKASGRSWVGEQFF. CDR3 in DNA: TGTGCCAGTAGTATGAAGGCTAGCGGGAGGAGTTGGGTAGGCGAGCAGTTCTTC.

The chain employs TRBV21-1 and TRBJ1-6; the D call TRBD1 from the table was never checked on the DNA. TRBV21-1 has pseudogene status. CDR3 length: 16 amino acids. The CDR3 loop is CASSKARDRDSSPLHF. DNA of the CDR3: TGTGCCAGCAGCAAAGCGAGGGACAGGGATAGTTCACCCCTCCACTTT.

This chain uses TRBV6-5 with TRBJ2-3; TRBD2 matches at 10 bases. Looked up from germline, CDR1 is MNHEY and CDR2 is SVGAGI. The CDR3 has 15 amino acids. V dropped 6 bases and J dropped 2; count of bases not matched to a gene: 5. This CDR3 reads CASSPLAGNTDTQYF. CDR3 nucleotides: TGTGCCAGCAGCCCACTAGCGGGGAACACAGATACGCAGTATTTT.

In nucleotides, the CDR3 is TGTGCCAGCAGCCAGGCCACAGGGGGCACTGAAGCTTTCTTT. As protein: CASSQATGGTEAFF. The chain carries TRBV3-1 (or the pseudogene TRBV3-2) and TRBJ1-1; the match to TRBD1 covers 8 bases. The CDR3 spans 14 residues. The germline gives CDR1 LGHDT, CDR2 YNNKEL (reference sequence). With V trimmed by 3 bases and J by 4 bases, 4 bases remained unmatched.

V gene TRBV15 combines with J gene TRBJ1-2, with a weak D call TRBD1 (6 bases). The CDR3 covers 16 residues. Germline CDR1 is LNHNV and CDR2 is YYDKDF (reference sequence). The V end lost 6 bases, the J end lost 1 base, and 18 bases lay between the germline ends. CDR3 coding DNA: TGTGCCACCAGGAGTGACCAGGGGCTTCTTAACTATGGCTACACCTTC. Amino acid sequence: CATRSDQGLLNYGYTF.

V is TRBV9 and J is TRBJ2-6; D remains unclear. Germline V lookup: CDR1 SGDLS, CDR2 YYNGEE. V shed 0 bases and J shed 0 bases, with 4 bases lying between them. The CDR3 contains 15 residues. CDR3 in DNA: TGTGCCAGCAGCGTAGGAGTCTCTGGGGCCAACGTCCTGACTTTC. It encodes CASSVGVSGANVLTF.

V is TRBV4-1 and J is TRBJ1-1, with D uncertain. The CDR3 totals 15 residues. CDR1 and CDR2 from the germline V gene are MGHRA and YSYEKL. V lost 1 base and J lost 1, with 10 bases in between. The CDR3 region has the DNA TGCGCCAGCAGCCAAGTTGGAGTAGGGAACACTGAAGCTTTCTTT. It translates to CASSQVGVGNTEAFF.

The chain is built from TRBV24-1 and TRBJ1-2, with D possibly matching TRBD1 (5 bases). The germline CDR1 and CDR2 sequences are KGHDR and SFDVKD. The germline V and J ends were trimmed by 3 bases and 8 bases, with 18 bases remaining between them. The CDR3 loop spans 15 amino acids. The chain's CDR3 is CATSDPGAKYRGYTF. The CDR3 DNA reads as TGTGCCACCAGTGATCCGGGCGCCAAATACAGGGGCTACACCTTC.

V usage is TRBV2 and J usage is TRBJ1-6; perhaps TRBD1 as D (5 bases). Germline loops: CDR1 SNHLY, CDR2 FYNNEI. V lost 4 bases and J lost 7, with 14 bases in between. CDR3 length: 15 residues. CDR3 bases: TGTGCCAGCAGTGGACAGACGCAGGCGAATTCACCCCTCCACTTT. Residues: CASSGQTQANSPLHF. Drawing the rest from reference TRBV2 and TRBJ1-6, the complete variable domain is EPEVTQTPSHQVTQMGQEVILRCVPISNHLYFYWYRQILGQKVEFLVSFYNNEISEKSEIFDDQFSVERPDGSNFTLKIRSTKLEDSAMYFCASSGQTQANSPLHFGNGTRLTVT.

The CDR3 DNA reads TGCGCCAGCAGCGATTTGACTAGCACAGATACGCAGTATTTT. This sequence encodes CASSDLTSTDTQYF. The rearrangement links TRBV5-1 to TRBJ2-3, with D unresolved. In germline, CDR1 is SGHRS, CDR2 YFSETQ. There are 14 residues in the CDR3. Between the trimmed V and J ends, which lost 4 bases and 0 bases, there was a span of 9 bases.

This clone was counted a few times. The chain uses TRBV2 and TRBJ2-2, with D tentatively TRBD2 (5 bases). CDR3 size: 16 residues. The V gene's germline CDR1 is SNHLY and CDR2 FYNNEI. The ends were cut back, 6 bases at V and 0 bases at J, with 14 bases in the middle. Written as DNA, the CDR3 is TGTGCCAGCAGGGTTGGTAGCGCTGCGAACACCGGGGAGCTGTTTTTT. The encoded protein is CASRVGSAANTGELFF.

The rearrangement joins TRBV6-5 to TRBJ2-7, with TRBD2 matching 12 bases. Germline V CDR1 and CDR2: MNHEY, SVGAGI. V shed 6 bases, J shed 3 bases, and the junction held 6 bases outside the gene matches. The CDR3 is 15 amino acids. CDR3 amino acids: CASSRTSGTVYEQYV. CDR3 nucleotide sequence: TGTGCCAGCAGCCGGACTAGCGGGACCGTCTACGAGCAGTACGTC.

V gene TRBV4-2 combines with J gene TRBJ1-2, with D possibly being TRBD1 (5 bases). Germline V gene sequence: CDR1 LGHNA, CDR2 YNFKEQ. Trimming cost V 5 bases and J 7 bases, with 32 bases left between them. The CDR3 contains 19 residues. The CDR3 loop reads CASSSGTPRIGAGRRGYTF. The CDR3 nucleotides are TGTGCCAGCAGCTCGGGCACGCCAAGAATAGGTGCGGGACGCCGTGGCTACACCTTC.

This clone appeared a single time. This sequence joins TRBV27 and TRBJ2-2; 7 nucleotides agree with TRBD2. CDR3 length: 15 residues. The germline V gene encodes CDR1 MNHEY and CDR2 SMNVEV (reference sequence). The ends lost 5 bases at V and 4 bases at J; junction bases unmatched: 7. The CDR3 sequence: CASSPGDYSTGELFF. In DNA form, the CDR3 reads TGTGCCAGCAGTCCCGGGGACTACTCCACCGGGGAGCTGTTTTTT.

The chain links TRBV5-4 to TRBJ2-3; D may be TRBD2 (6 bases). This CDR3 has 17 amino acids. The V end lost 5 bases, the J end lost 5 bases, and 24 bases lay between the germline ends. Germline assignment: CDR1 SGHNT and CDR2 YYREEE (reference sequence). CDR3 loop: CASSQSGLGRGVDTQYF. In DNA, the CDR3 is TGTGCCAGCAGTCAGTCCGGACTGGGCCGCGGGGTAGATACGCAGTATTTT.

J is TRBJ1-2 and V is TRBV7-9; D gene unclear. This CDR3 comprises 14 residues. Per the germline V gene, CDR1 is SEHNR and CDR2 is FQNEAQ (reference sequence). Trimming removed 3 bases from V and 5 bases from J, with 13 bases in between. In nucleotides, the CDR3 is TGTGCCAGCAGCTTTCCGTGGTCAGAATATGGCTACACCTTC. It is translated as CASSFPWSEYGYTF.